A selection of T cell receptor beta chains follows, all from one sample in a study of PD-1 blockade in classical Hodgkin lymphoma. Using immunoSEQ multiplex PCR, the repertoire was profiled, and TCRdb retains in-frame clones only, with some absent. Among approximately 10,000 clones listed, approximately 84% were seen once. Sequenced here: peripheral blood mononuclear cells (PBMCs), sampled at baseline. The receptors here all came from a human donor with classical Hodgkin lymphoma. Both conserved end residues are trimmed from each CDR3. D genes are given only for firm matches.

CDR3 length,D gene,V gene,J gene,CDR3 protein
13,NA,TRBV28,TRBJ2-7,ASSPWWGGTYEQY
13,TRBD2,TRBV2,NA,ASSETGGASYEQY
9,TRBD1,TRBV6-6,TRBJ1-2,ASSPGGGYT
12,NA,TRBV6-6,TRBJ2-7,ASSGTGSSYEQY
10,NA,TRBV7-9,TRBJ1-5,ASSGENQPQH
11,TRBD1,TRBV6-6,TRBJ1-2,ASSDRDRGGRT
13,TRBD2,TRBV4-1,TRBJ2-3,ASSRLAGATDTQY
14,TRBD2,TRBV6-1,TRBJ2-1,ASSEIGRVTYNEQF
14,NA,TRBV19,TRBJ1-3,ASSIRLPQLGNTIY
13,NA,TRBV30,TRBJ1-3,AWATDSFSGNTIY
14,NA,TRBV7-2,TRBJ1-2,ASSLVSRAVRRVCT
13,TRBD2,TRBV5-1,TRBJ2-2,ASRRAGDITGELF
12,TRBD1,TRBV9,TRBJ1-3,ASAGTGAGNTIY
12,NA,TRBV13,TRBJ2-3,ASSRDSGTDTQY
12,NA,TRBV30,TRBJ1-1,AWNLKGPNTEAF
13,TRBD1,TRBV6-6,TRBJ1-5,ASKLGQGFNQPQH
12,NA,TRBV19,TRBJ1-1,ASSIQEGNTEAF
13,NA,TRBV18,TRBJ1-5,ASSPGGGNNQPQH
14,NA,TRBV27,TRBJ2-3,ATLTREAGTPDTQY
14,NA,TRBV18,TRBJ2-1,ASSPPGRGDYNEQF
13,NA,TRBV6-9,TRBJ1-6,ASSYLGSRVSPLH
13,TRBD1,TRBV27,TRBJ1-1,ASSSRDRDFTEAF
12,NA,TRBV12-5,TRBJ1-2,ASASWGGNYGYT
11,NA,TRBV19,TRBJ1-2,ASSIHRAGGYT
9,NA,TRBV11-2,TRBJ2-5,ASSPGQTQY
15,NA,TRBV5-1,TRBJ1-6,ASSPRTGASYNSPLH
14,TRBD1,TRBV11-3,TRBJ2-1,ASSLLRGPFYNEQF
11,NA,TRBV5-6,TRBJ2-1,ASSLVRNNEQF
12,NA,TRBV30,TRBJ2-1,AWSPRDRTNEQF
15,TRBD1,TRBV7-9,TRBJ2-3,ASSLALKGQGRDTQY